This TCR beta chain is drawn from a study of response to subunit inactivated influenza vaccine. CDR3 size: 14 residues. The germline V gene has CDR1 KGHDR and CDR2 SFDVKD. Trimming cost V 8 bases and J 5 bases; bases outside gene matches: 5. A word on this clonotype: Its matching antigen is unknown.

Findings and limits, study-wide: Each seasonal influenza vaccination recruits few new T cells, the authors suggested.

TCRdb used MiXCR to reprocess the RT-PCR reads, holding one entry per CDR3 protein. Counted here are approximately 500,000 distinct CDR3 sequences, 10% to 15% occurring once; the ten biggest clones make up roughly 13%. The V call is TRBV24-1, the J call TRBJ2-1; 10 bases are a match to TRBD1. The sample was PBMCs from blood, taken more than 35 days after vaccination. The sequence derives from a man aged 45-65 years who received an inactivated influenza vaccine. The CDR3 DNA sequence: TGTGCCACCACCCGGACAGGGGGGGACAATGAGCAGTTCTTC. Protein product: CATTRTGGDNEQFF.